The rows below give T cell receptor beta chains drawn from one sample of a study of shared T cell receptors in the human thymus. Profiling relied on immunoSEQ multiplex PCR, and the TCRdb table lists in-frame clones only, not all of them. This sample yields about 660,000 clones, of which around 87% are seen a single time; approximately 0.0097% belongs to the top ten. These data are also associated with another study on human thymus T cells.

Sample: thymocytes. These receptors originate from a boy less than two years old with a congenital heart defect. CDR3s include the opening cysteine and the closing phenylalanine or tryptophan. A D gene is named only where the DNA matches it firmly. A row's size may be missing; if present it is once, few, many or a size class.

J gene: TRBJ2-5; V gene: TRBV9; clone size: .; D gene: .; CDR3 protein: CASSVAGDYQETQYF; CDR3 DNA: TGTGCCAGCAGCGTAGCGGGGGACTACCAAGAGACCCAGTACTTC
J gene: TRBJ2-5; V gene: TRBV4-3; clone size: .; D gene: TRBD2; CDR3 protein: CASSQGSAWGGNETQYF; CDR3 DNA: TGCGCCAGCAGCCAAGGGTCCGCGTGGGGGGGGAATGAGACCCAGTACTTC
J gene: TRBJ2-6; V gene: TRBV4-2; clone size: .; D gene: .; CDR3 protein: CASSPGAHSGANVLTF; CDR3 DNA: TGTGCCAGCAGCCCCGGTGCCCACTCTGGGGCCAACGTCCTGACTTTC
J gene: TRBJ2-3; V gene: TRBV6-1; clone size: .; D gene: TRBD2; CDR3 protein: CASRSAGGGYTQYF; CDR3 DNA: TGTGCCAGCAGATCAGCGGGGGGGGGTTATACGCAGTATTTT
J gene: TRBJ2-7; V gene: TRBV29-1; clone size: .; D gene: .; CDR3 protein: CSALAPRSYEQYF; CDR3 DNA: TGCAGCGCGCTGGCCCCCCGTTCCTACGAGCAGTACTTC
J gene: TRBJ1-1; V gene: TRBV28; clone size: .; D gene: .; CDR3 protein: CASSSGQFNTEAFF; CDR3 DNA: TGTGCCAGCAGTTCCGGACAGTTCAACACTGAAGCTTTCTTT
J gene: TRBJ1-1; V gene: TRBV5-1; clone size: .; D gene: .; CDR3 protein: CASSLEDRGNTEAFF; CDR3 DNA: TGCGCCAGCAGCTTGGAAGATCGGGGTAACACTGAAGCTTTCTTT
J gene: TRBJ1-1; V gene: TRBV7-8; clone size: once; D gene: .; CDR3 protein: CASSLIRSAMNTEAFF; CDR3 DNA: TGTGCCAGCAGCTTAATCCGGTCCGCTATGAACACTGAAGCTTTCTTT
J gene: TRBJ1-6; V gene: TRBV4-1; clone size: .; D gene: TRBD1; CDR3 protein: CASSQDIRRDREHNSPLHF; CDR3 DNA: TGCGCCAGCAGCCAAGATATAAGGCGGGACAGGGAGCATAATTCCCCCCTCCACTTT
J gene: TRBJ1-1; V gene: TRBV30; clone size: .; D gene: .; CDR3 protein: CAWSVQGPNTEAFF; CDR3 DNA: TGTGCCTGGAGTGTACAGGGCCCGAACACTGAAGCTTTCTTT
J gene: TRBJ1-3; V gene: TRBV5-5; clone size: few; D gene: TRBD1; CDR3 protein: CASSSALTGNPGNTIYF; CDR3 DNA: TGTGCCAGCAGCTCGGCTCTGACAGGGAATCCCGGAAACACCATATATTTT
J gene: TRBJ1-1; V gene: TRBV5-1; clone size: once; D gene: .; CDR3 protein: CASSLVMLSGGANTEAFF; CDR3 DNA: TGCGCCAGCAGCTTGGTAATGTTGTCAGGAGGGGCGAACACTGAAGCTTTCTTT
J gene: TRBJ2-2; V gene: TRBV28; clone size: .; D gene: TRBD1; CDR3 protein: CASSSAGTGNTGELFF; CDR3 DNA: TGTGCCAGCAGTTCAGCCGGGACAGGGAACACCGGGGAGCTGTTTTTT
J gene: TRBJ2-1; V gene: TRBV25-1; clone size: .; D gene: TRBD2; CDR3 protein: CASSEYWVREAGRNEQFF; CDR3 DNA: TGTGCCAGCAGTGAATATTGGGTTCGGGAAGCGGGGCGTAATGAGCAGTTCTTC
J gene: TRBJ2-7; V gene: TRBV7-9; clone size: .; D gene: .; CDR3 protein: CASSSLGREDDEQYF; CDR3 DNA: TGTGCCAGCAGCTCCCTCGGGCGGGAAGACGACGAGCAGTACTTC
J gene: TRBJ2-1; V gene: TRBV7-9; clone size: .; D gene: TRBD1; CDR3 protein: CASSSPGQLDNEQFF; CDR3 DNA: TGTGCCAGCAGCTCCCCGGGACAGCTCGACAATGAGCAGTTCTTC
J gene: TRBJ2-1; V gene: TRBV5-1; clone size: once; D gene: .; CDR3 protein: CASSLDRALAKGAEQFF; CDR3 DNA: TGCGCCAGCAGCTTGGACAGGGCCCTCGCCAAAGGTGCTGAGCAGTTCTTC
J gene: TRBJ1-4; V gene: TRBV19; clone size: .; D gene: .; CDR3 protein: CASSIKNAGATNEKLFF; CDR3 DNA: TGTGCCAGTAGTATAAAAAACGCAGGGGCAACTAATGAAAAACTGTTTTTT
J gene: TRBJ2-7; V gene: TRBV10-3; clone size: .; D gene: .; CDR3 protein: CAITRDCAYEQYF; CDR3 DNA: TGTGCCATCACCAGGGACTGTGCCTACGAGCAGTACTTC
J gene: TRBJ1-1; V gene: TRBV30; clone size: .; D gene: .; CDR3 protein: CAWSELSSPTLEVTEAFF; CDR3 DNA: TGTGCCTGGAGTGAACTATCTTCCCCTACACTGGAGGTCACTGAAGCTTTCTTT
J gene: TRBJ2-1; V gene: TRBV5-6; clone size: .; D gene: TRBD2; CDR3 protein: CASSPPWRGGAYNEQFF; CDR3 DNA: TGTGCCAGCAGCCCCCCCTGGCGGGGGGGGGCATACAATGAGCAGTTCTTC
J gene: TRBJ1-6; V gene: TRBV5-5; clone size: .; D gene: .; CDR3 protein: CASSLEKQDYSPLHF; CDR3 DNA: TGTGCCAGCAGCTTGGAGAAGCAGGACTATTCACCCCTCCACTTT
J gene: TRBJ2-3; V gene: TRBV4-3; clone size: .; D gene: TRBD2; CDR3 protein: CASSQGREAPRPDTQYF; CDR3 DNA: TGCGCCAGCAGCCAAGGGCGGGAGGCTCCTAGGCCAGATACGCAGTATTTT
J gene: TRBJ2-7; V gene: TRBV28; clone size: .; D gene: TRBD2; CDR3 protein: CASRPTSGFSSYEQYF; CDR3 DNA: TGTGCCAGCAGACCAACTAGCGGCTTTAGCTCCTACGAGCAGTACTTC
J gene: TRBJ2-5; V gene: TRBV19; clone size: once; D gene: TRBD1; CDR3 protein: CASSIDLGQGQETQYF; CDR3 DNA: TGTGCCAGTAGTATAGATCTAGGACAGGGACAAGAGACCCAGTACTTC
J gene: TRBJ2-4; V gene: TRBV28; clone size: .; D gene: .; CDR3 protein: CASRTSEGGKNIQYF; CDR3 DNA: TGTGCCAGCAGAACTTCAGAGGGAGGCAAAAACATTCAGTACTTC
J gene: TRBJ2-7; V gene: TRBV6-1; clone size: .; D gene: .; CDR3 protein: CASSESSEYF; CDR3 DNA: TGTGCCAGCAGTGAATCGTCGGAGTACTTC